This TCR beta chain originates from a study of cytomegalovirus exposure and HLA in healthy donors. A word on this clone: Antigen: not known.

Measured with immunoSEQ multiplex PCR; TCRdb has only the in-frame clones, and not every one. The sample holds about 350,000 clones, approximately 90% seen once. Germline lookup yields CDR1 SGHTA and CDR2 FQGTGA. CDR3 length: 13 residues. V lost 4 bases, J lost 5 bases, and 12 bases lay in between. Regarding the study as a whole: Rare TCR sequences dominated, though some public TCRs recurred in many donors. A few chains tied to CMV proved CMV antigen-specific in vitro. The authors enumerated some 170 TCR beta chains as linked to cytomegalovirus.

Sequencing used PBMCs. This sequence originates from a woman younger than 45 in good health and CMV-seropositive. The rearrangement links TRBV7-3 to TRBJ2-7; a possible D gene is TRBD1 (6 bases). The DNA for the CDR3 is TGTGCCAGCAGCTCCCCAGGGGCTAACGAGCAGTACTTC. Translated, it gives CASSSPGANEQYF.